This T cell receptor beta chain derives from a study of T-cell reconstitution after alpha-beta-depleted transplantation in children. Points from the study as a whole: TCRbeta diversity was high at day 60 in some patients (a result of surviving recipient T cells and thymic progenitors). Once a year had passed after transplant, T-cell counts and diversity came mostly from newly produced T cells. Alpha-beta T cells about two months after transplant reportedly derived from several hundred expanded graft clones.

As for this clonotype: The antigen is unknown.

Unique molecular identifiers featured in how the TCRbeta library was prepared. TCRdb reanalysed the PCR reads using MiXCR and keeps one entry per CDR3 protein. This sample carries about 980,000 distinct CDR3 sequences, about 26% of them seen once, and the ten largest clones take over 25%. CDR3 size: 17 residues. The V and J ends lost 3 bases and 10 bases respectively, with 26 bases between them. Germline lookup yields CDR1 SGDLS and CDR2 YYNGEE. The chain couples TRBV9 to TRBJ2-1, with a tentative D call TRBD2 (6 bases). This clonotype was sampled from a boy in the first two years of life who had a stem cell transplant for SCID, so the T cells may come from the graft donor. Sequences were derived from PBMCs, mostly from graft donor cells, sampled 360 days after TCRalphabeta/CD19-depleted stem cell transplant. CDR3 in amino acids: CASSAATYGGSSEEQFF. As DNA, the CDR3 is TGTGCCAGCAGCGCCGCCACGTACGGGGGTTCTTCTGAAGAGCAGTTCTTC.